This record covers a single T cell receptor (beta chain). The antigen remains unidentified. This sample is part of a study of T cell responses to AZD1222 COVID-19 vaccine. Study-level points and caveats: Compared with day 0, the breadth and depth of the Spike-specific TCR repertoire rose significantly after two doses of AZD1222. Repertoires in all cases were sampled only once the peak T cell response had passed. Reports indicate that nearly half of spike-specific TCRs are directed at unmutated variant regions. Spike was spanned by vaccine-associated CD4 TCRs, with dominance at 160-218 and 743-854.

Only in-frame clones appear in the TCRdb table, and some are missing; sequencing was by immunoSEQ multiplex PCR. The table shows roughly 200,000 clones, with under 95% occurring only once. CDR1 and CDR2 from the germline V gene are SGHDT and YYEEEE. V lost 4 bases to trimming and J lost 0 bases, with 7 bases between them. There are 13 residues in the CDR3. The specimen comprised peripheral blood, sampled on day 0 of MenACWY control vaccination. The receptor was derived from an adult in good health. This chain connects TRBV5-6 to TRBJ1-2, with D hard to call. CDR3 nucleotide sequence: TGTGCCAGCAGCACGCCAGCTAACTATGGCTACACCTTC. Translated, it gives CASSTPANYGYTF.